The sequence of this T cell receptor beta chain was determined in a study of blood T cell repertoires in COVID-19. The overall study: PBMCs, B-cell-depleted T cells, or T cells were the source of the cDNA or gDNA that made up the material.

Per the study methods: Nucleated cell counts were estimated from reference gene primer amplification. This table comes from immunoSEQ multiplex PCR, and its TCRdb copy is limited to in-frame clones, with some not included. The DNA was the basis for D and trimming; V, J and clone size are from that table. The sample records some 220,000 clones, around 81% being singletons. V lost 4 bases and J 5 bases, leaving 17 bases between the germline ends. The germline gives CDR1 MNHNY, CDR2 SVGAGI (reference sequence). This CDR3 region has 15 residues. The sequencing sample was made of peripheral blood. The clonotype originates from a woman in her sixties or seventies with acute or convalescent COVID-19. The chain employs TRBV6-6 and TRBJ1-1; D might be TRBD1 (6 bases). The CDR3 here is CASSSSGRGNTEAFF. In DNA form, the CDR3 reads TGTGCCAGCAGTTCCTCGGGCAGGGGTAATACTGAAGCTTTCTTT.